This is a list of T cell receptor beta chains from one sample in a study of blood T cell repertoires in COVID-19. TCRdb keeps only in-frame clones here, not all; method: immunoSEQ multiplex PCR. This table has 75,000 to 90,000 clones, less than 85% appearing once. Sequencing was done on a sample of peripheral blood. The receptor set was obtained from a woman aged 70 to 79 with acute or convalescent COVID-19. CDR3s include the opening cysteine and the closing phenylalanine or tryptophan. The D gene is left open where the match is weak. Only part of the rows carry a size: once, few, many, or a class if the clone is expanded.

>TRBV5-1|TRBD1|TRBJ1-1|few
CASSLEAGGATEAFF
TGCGCCAGCAGCTTGGAGGCAGGGGGCGCGACTGAAGCTTTCTTT
>TRBV9|.|TRBJ1-1|.
CASSVSGKGNTEAFF
TGTGCCAGCAGCGTATCAGGGAAGGGGAACACTGAAGCTTTCTTT
>TRBV18|.|TRBJ1-6|.
CASSPPTGPNSPLHF
TGTGCCAGCTCACCACCGACAGGTCCTAATTCACCCCTCCACTTT
>TRBV7-9|TRBD1|TRBJ1-4|.
CASSLAGQGSGEKLFF
TGTGCCAGCAGCTTAGCTGGACAGGGATCTGGTGAAAAACTGTTTTTT
>TRBV6-5|TRBD1|TRBJ2-5|.
CASSVPGQGFNQYF
TGTGCCAGCAGCGTACCGGGACAGGGGTTTAACCAGTACTTC
>TRBV24-1|TRBD2|TRBJ2-5|.
CATSDWTSGQETQYF
TGTGCCACCAGTGATTGGACTAGCGGGCAAGAGACCCAGTACTTC
>TRBV5-6|TRBD1|TRBJ1-5|.
CASSYRTGTSNQPQHF
TGTGCCAGCAGCTACCGGACAGGGACTAGCAATCAGCCCCAGCATTTT
>TRBV4-2|.|TRBJ1-1|.
CASSQDKSRAFF
TGTGCCAGCAGCCAAGATAAAAGTAGAGCTTTCTTT
>TRBV7-2|.|TRBJ1-4|.
CASRRSTNEKLFF
TGTGCCAGCAGAAGAAGCACTAATGAAAAACTGTTTTTT
>TRBV6-2/TRBV6-3|.|TRBJ2-5|.
CASSYGSWGGLVETQYF
TGTGCCAGCAGTTACGGGTCCTGGGGGGGCCTAGTGGAGACCCAGTACTTC
>TRBV6-6|.|TRBJ2-7|.
CASSPSSDSLYEQYF
TGTGCCAGCAGTCCCTCCTCCGACAGTCTCTACGAGCAGTACTTC
>TRBV6-5|TRBD1|TRBJ1-2|.
CASRLTGGGTGYTF
TGTGCCAGCAGACTGACAGGGGGCGGCACTGGCTACACCTTC
>TRBV4-3|TRBD1|TRBJ1-2|.
CASSQDRGRSYTF
TGCGCCAGCAGCCAAGACAGGGGGCGCAGCTACACCTTC
>TRBV11-2|TRBD1|TRBJ1-2|.
CASSPHRGDRGPGTF
TGTGCCAGCAGCCCCCATCGCGGGGACAGGGGCCCGGGTACCTTC
>TRBV9|TRBD2|TRBJ2-3|.
CASSVDSGGSTDTQYF
TGTGCCAGCAGCGTAGATAGCGGGGGTAGCACAGATACGCAGTATTTT
>TRBV3-1/TRBV3-2|.|TRBJ2-6|once
CASSLFGGGDSGANVLTF
TGTGCCAGCAGCCTGTTCGGCGGGGGCGACTCTGGGGCCAACGTCCTGACTTTC
>TRBV10-3|TRBD1|TRBJ2-7|.
CAITDQGDTYEQYF
TGTGCCATCACTGATCAGGGGGACACCTACGAGCAGTACTTC
>TRBV7-3|TRBD1|TRBJ1-1|.
CASSSTGGRTEAFF
TGTGCCAGCAGCTCGACAGGGGGGCGCACTGAAGCTTTCTTT
>TRBV29-1|TRBD1|TRBJ2-7|.
CSVEPTGGGYEQYF
TGCAGCGTTGAACCGACAGGGGGGGGCTACGAGCAGTACTTC
>TRBV5-8|TRBD1|TRBJ1-2|.
CASSFGTAIYGYTF
TGTGCCAGCAGCTTTGGGACAGCAATCTATGGCTACACCTTC
>TRBV7-9|TRBD1|TRBJ1-1|.
CASGHDRGSTEAFF
TGTGCCAGCGGCCATGACAGGGGGAGCACTGAAGCTTTCTTT
>TRBV24-1|TRBD2|TRBJ2-2|.
CATSDLKGGVTGELFF
TGTGCCACCAGTGATTTGAAGGGAGGGGTCACCGGGGAGCTGTTTTTT
>TRBV7-3|.|TRBJ1-1|.
CASSLWAGNTEAFF
TGTGCCAGCAGCTTATGGGCAGGGAACACTGAAGCTTTCTTT
>TRBV18|.|TRBJ1-2|.
CASSPSGQNGKGYTF
TGTGCCAGCTCACCCTCAGGACAGAATGGAAAAGGCTACACCTTC
>TRBV15|TRBD1|TRBJ2-5|few
CATNPLGNRGAEVQETQYF
TGTGCCACCAACCCACTCGGGAACAGGGGGGCTGAAGTCCAAGAGACCCAGTACTTC
>TRBV19|TRBD2|TRBJ2-3|.
CASSWSGGPTDTQYF
TGTGCCAGTAGTTGGAGCGGGGGGCCCACAGATACGCAGTATTTT
>TRBV7-9|TRBD1|TRBJ1-2|.
CASSSTDRGFNGYTF
TGTGCCAGCAGCTCCACAGACAGGGGTTTCAATGGCTACACCTTC
>TRBV5-6|.|TRBJ2-6|.
CASSLAEGLYSGANVLTF
TGTGCCAGCAGCTTGGCCGAGGGACTTTATTCTGGGGCCAACGTCCTGACTTTC
>TRBV7-2|.|TRBJ1-1|.
CASSPYMNTEAFF
TGTGCCAGCAGCCCTTATATGAACACTGAAGCTTTCTTT
>TRBV7-2|TRBD1|TRBJ1-5|once
CVSSGQGNQPQHF
TGTGTCAGTTCGGGACAGGGGAATCAGCCCCAGCATTTT
>TRBV25-1|.|TRBJ2-1|few
CASSVTGWNEQFF
TGTGCCAGCAGTGTAACAGGGTGGAATGAGCAGTTCTTC
>TRBV2|.|TRBJ2-5|.
CASSRDNQETQYF
TGTGCCAGCAGCCGGGACAACCAAGAGACCCAGTACTTC
>TRBV6-5|TRBD2|TRBJ2-3|once
CASSYLGLAGSRTQYF
TGTGCCAGCAGTTATCTCGGGCTAGCGGGGTCAAGGACGCAGTATTTT
>TRBV11-3|TRBD1|TRBJ1-1|once
CASSKQGADTEAFF
TGTGCCAGCAGCAAACAGGGGGCGGACACTGAAGCTTTCTTT
>TRBV9|.|TRBJ1-1|.
CASSPQGMNTEAFF
TGTGCCAGCAGCCCACAGGGTATGAACACTGAAGCTTTCTTT
>TRBV5-1|.|TRBJ2-6|.
CASSVQGRVSGANVLTF
TGCGCCAGCAGCGTCCAGGGGCGTGTCTCTGGGGCCAACGTCCTGACTTTC
>TRBV6-2/TRBV6-3|TRBD2|TRBJ2-1|.
CASSLAGYSYNEQFF
TGTGCCAGCAGTTTAGCGGGGTACTCCTACAATGAGCAGTTCTTC
>TRBV3-1/TRBV3-2|TRBD1|TRBJ2-2|.
CASMDRAKTGELFF
TGTGCCAGCATGGACAGGGCGAAGACCGGGGAGCTGTTTTTT
>TRBV29-1|.|TRBJ2-1|.
CSVRSNRFGSYNEQFF
TGCAGCGTTAGGAGCAACAGGTTCGGCTCCTACAATGAGCAGTTCTTC
>TRBV12-3/TRBV12-4|.|TRBJ2-1|.
CASSFLSGNEQFF
TGTGCCAGCAGTTTCCTATCCGGGAATGAGCAGTTCTTC
>TRBV2|TRBD2|TRBJ2-7|medium-sized
CASSETPSGGREQYF
TGTGCCAGCAGTGAAACGCCTAGCGGGGGGAGAGAGCAGTACTTC
>TRBV2|TRBD2|TRBJ2-3|.
CATIAGGTDTQYF
TGTGCCACCATAGCGGGGGGCACAGATACGCAGTATTTT
>TRBV13|TRBD2|TRBJ2-7|few
CASSSLAGGSVEQYF
TGTGCCAGCAGCTCCCTAGCGGGGGGGTCCGTCGAGCAGTACTTC
>TRBV18|TRBD2|TRBJ2-1|.
CASSATSGIYNEQFF
TGTGCCAGCTCAGCTACTAGCGGAATATACAATGAGCAGTTCTTC
>TRBV3-1/TRBV3-2|.|TRBJ2-7|.
CASSPTGAGWSSYEQYF
TGTGCCAGCAGCCCCACAGGGGCGGGGTGGAGCTCCTACGAGCAGTACTTC
>TRBV21-1|.|TRBJ1-1|.
CASSKAGVEAFF
TGTGCCAGCAGCAAAGCCGGGGTTGAAGCTTTCTTT
>TRBV25-1|TRBD1|TRBJ1-3|.
CASSEYLPTGSSGNTIYF
TGTGCCAGCAGTGAATATCTTCCGACAGGGTCCTCTGGAAACACCATATATTTT
>TRBV18|.|TRBJ2-1|.
CASSPPLVMNEQFF
TGTGCCAGCTCACCACCACTAGTCATGAATGAGCAGTTCTTC